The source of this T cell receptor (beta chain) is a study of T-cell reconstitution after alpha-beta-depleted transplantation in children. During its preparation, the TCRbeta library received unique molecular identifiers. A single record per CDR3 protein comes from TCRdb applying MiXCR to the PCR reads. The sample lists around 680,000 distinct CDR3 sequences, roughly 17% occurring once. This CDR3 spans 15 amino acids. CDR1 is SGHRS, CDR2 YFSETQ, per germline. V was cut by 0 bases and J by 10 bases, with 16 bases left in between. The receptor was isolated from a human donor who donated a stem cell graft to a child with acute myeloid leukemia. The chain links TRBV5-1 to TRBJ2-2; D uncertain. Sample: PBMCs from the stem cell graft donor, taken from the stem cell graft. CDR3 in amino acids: CASSLELWVSQELFF. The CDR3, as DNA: TGCGCCAGCAGCTTGGAATTATGGGTGTCACAGGAGCTGTTTTTT. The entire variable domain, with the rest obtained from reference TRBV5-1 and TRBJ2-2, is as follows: KAGVTQTPRYLIKTRGQQVTLSCSPISGHRSVSWYQQTPGQGLQFLFEYFSETQRNKGNFPGRFSGRQFSNSRSEMNVSTLELGDSALYLCASSLELWVSQELFFGEGSRLTVL.